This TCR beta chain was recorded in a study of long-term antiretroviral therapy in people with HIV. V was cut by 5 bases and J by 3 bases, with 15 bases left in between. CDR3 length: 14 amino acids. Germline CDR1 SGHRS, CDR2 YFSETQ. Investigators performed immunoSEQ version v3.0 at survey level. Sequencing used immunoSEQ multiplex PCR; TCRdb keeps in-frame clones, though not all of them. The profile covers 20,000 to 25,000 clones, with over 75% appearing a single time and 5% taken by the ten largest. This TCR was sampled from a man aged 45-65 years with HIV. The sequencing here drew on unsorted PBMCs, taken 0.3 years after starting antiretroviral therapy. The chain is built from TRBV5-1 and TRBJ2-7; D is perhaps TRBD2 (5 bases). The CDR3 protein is CASRAALAHYEQYF. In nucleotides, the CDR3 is TGCGCCAGCAGGGCGGCCCTAGCCCACTACGAGCAGTACTTC.